These 15 T cell receptor beta chains share one sample of origin, sequenced in a study of blood T cell repertoires in COVID-19. The method was immunoSEQ multiplex PCR; TCRdb's version includes in-frame clones alone and lacks a portion of them. The top ten hold 7.3% of the sample, which has roughly 350,000 clones, around nine tenths seen once. The specimen sequenced was peripheral blood. Every receptor here comes from a woman in her 70s with COVID-19, enrolled during active disease.

The rearrangement joins TRBV6-6 to TRBJ2-5, with D maybe TRBD2 (6 bases). V shed 7 bases and J shed 1 base, with 19 bases lying between them. The germline V gene has CDR1 MNHNY and CDR2 SVGAGI (reference sequence). The CDR3 has 16 residues. DNA of the CDR3: TGTGCCAGCAAGCGGCCCCTCAGTAGCGGCCAAGAGACCCAGTACTTC. Protein product: CASKRPLSSGQETQYF.

V is TRBV27 and J is TRBJ2-1, with a weak D call TRBD1 (6 bases). V lost 5 bases and J 4 bases, leaving 15 bases between the germline ends. The germline CDR1 and CDR2 sequences are MNHEY and SMNVEV (reference sequence). This CDR3 region has 15 residues. CDR3 loop: CASSLRQASYNEQFF. The CDR3 DNA sequence: TGTGCCAGCAGTCTTAGACAGGCGTCTTACAATGAGCAGTTCTTC.

J is TRBJ1-1 and V is TRBV28; no clear D gene. Germline CDR1 and CDR2: MDHEN and SYDVKM. The CDR3 loop spans 11 amino acids. V lost 3 bases, J lost 5 bases, and 4 bases lay in between. This chain's CDR3 is CASSFKTEAFF. In DNA, the CDR3 is TGTGCCAGCAGTTTCAAAACTGAAGCTTTCTTT.

The chain joins TRBV5-1 to TRBJ2-5; TRBD2 matches at 12 bases. The germline V gene encodes CDR1 SGHRS and CDR2 YFSETQ. The ends lost 4 bases at V and 5 bases at J; junction bases unmatched: 12. The CDR3 covers 17 residues. CDR3 nucleotide sequence: TGCGCCAGCAGCCCACTCTCTAGCGGGGGGGGCGGCGAGACCCAGTACTTC. Its translation: CASSPLSSGGGGETQYF.

This clone was found a few times. The V call is TRBV9, the J call TRBJ1-6; no clear D gene. The V gene's germline CDR1 is SGDLS and CDR2 YYNGEE. V lost 3 bases and J lost 0, with 4 bases in between. CDR3 length equals 14 residues. CDR3 sequence (DNA): TGTGCCAGCAGCGCAGGCTCCTATAATTCACCCCTCCACTTT. Its translation is CASSAGSYNSPLHF.

V is TRBV7-6 and J is TRBJ1-2; weak D call: TRBD1 (5 bases). Germline V lookup: CDR1 SGHVS, CDR2 FNYEAQ. The V end was cut by 5 bases, the J end by 3 bases, with 13 bases between. The CDR3 loop spans 14 amino acids. CDR3 residues: CASSHGGAYYGYTF. The DNA for the CDR3 is TGTGCCAGCAGCCATGGAGGGGCTTACTATGGCTACACCTTC.

The gene calls are TRBV7-2 and TRBJ1-5; no firm D call. Trimming stripped 1 base from V and 3 bases from J, with 10 bases between. The CDR3 is 15 amino acids. Germline V gives CDR1 SGHTA, CDR2 FQGNSA. The DNA for the CDR3 is TGTGCCAGCAGCTTAGATGGTCAGATCAATCAGCCCCAGCATTTT. As protein: CASSLDGQINQPQHF.

This sequence joins TRBV30 and TRBJ1-5; D call uncertain. CDR1 GTSNPN and CDR2 SVGIG come from the germline V gene (reference sequence). V was cut by 3 bases and J by 1 base, with 10 bases left in between. This CDR3 comprises 14 residues. The CDR3 loop is CAWRAGGSNQPQHF. CDR3 bases: TGTGCCTGGAGAGCGGGTGGGAGCAATCAGCCCCAGCATTTT.

This chain connects TRBV13 to TRBJ2-1; D is possibly TRBD1 (6 bases). CDR1 and CDR2 from the germline V gene are PRHDT and FYEKMQ (reference sequence). Trimming took 4 bases from V and 2 from J, leaving 15 bases between them. This CDR3 has 16 amino acids. CDR3 protein: CASSSTAGVPYNEQFF. The CDR3 region has the DNA TGTGCCAGCAGCTCCACCGCAGGGGTTCCCTACAATGAGCAGTTCTTC. The variable domain in full, with the rest retrieved from reference TRBV13 and TRBJ2-1, is AAGVIQSPRHLIKEKRETATLKCYPIPRHDTVYWYQQGPGQDPQFLISFYEKMQSDKGSIPDRFSAQQFSDYHSELNMSSLELGDSALYFCASSSTAGVPYNEQFFGPGTRLTVL.

The chain recombines TRBV24-1 with TRBJ2-7; D remains unclear. V dropped 2 bases and J dropped 1 base, with 11 bases sitting between them. From germline, CDR1 is KGHDR and CDR2 SFDVKD. This CDR3 spans 15 amino acids. The DNA of the CDR3 is TGTGCCACCAGTGATTCGAGTAACCCTTCCTACGAGCAGTACTTC. Residues: CATSDSSNPSYEQYF.

The chain combines TRBV11-2 with TRBJ2-7, with 7 bases lining up with TRBD1. V lost 0 bases and J lost 12; bases outside the gene matches: 5. There are 12 residues in the CDR3. Per the germline V gene, CDR1 is SGHAT and CDR2 is FQNNGV. DNA of the CDR3: TGTGCCAGCAGCTTAGATTCCCACAGGGGGTACTTC. Translation gives CASSLDSHRGYF.

This chain uses TRBV27 with TRBJ2-7; TRBD1 might be the D (6 bases). The CDR3 length is 14 residues. V lost 1 base and J lost 3, with 10 bases in between. CDR1 MNHEY and CDR2 SMNVEV come from the germline V gene (reference sequence). CDR3 loop: CASSLYPGVYEQYF. In nucleotides, the CDR3 is TGTGCCAGCAGTTTATACCCAGGGGTCTACGAGCAGTACTTC.

The V gene is TRBV21-1, the J gene TRBJ2-7; TRBD2, the D gene given by the table, was not confirmed from the DNA. TRBV21-1 is flagged as a pseudogene. This CDR3 spans 15 amino acids. The CDR3 sequence is CASSKLAGDYYEQYF. The CDR3 bases are TGTGCCAGCAGCAAATTGGCGGGGGACTACTACGAGCAGTACTTC.

The rearrangement links TRBV12-5 to TRBJ2-1; 7 bases are a match to TRBD1. Trimming took 1 base from V and 6 from J; bases not matched to a gene: 12. Germline loops: CDR1 LGHNT, CDR2 FRNRAP. CDR3 length equals 17 residues. CDR3 nucleotides: TGTGCTAGTGGTTTGGGGACCTTTGTAAGGGGGCCCAATGAGCAGTTCTTC. Translated, it gives CASGLGTFVRGPNEQFF.

This clone was detected once. The chain couples TRBV6-5 to TRBJ1-2; 7 positions match TRBD1. In germline, CDR1 is MNHEY, CDR2 SVGAGI. J was trimmed by 7 bases and V by 11 bases; bases with no gene match: 13. CDR3 length: 13 amino acids. CDR3 bases: TGTGCCGGGACAAGGGGGCAATTGAGTGGCTACACCTTC. Protein: CAGTRGQLSGYTF.